Presented here are 5 T cell receptor beta chains from one specimen sequenced in a study of T cell changes during pregnancy in multiple sclerosis. Using immunoSEQ multiplex PCR, the repertoire was profiled, and TCRdb retains in-frame clones only, with some absent. This sample has tens of thousands of clones, with 90% found just once. This sample comprised peripheral blood, obtained in the third trimester of pregnancy. Receptor source: a female donor in good health, enrolled as a control in a pregnancy study.

The chain carries TRBV7-2 and TRBJ1-1; 8 nucleotides match TRBD1. V dropped 3 bases and J dropped 1; count of bases not matched to a gene: 7. The CDR3 contains 16 residues. CDR1 and CDR2 (germline): SGHTA, FQGNSA. CDR3 amino acids: CASSFPPGGTNTEAFF. The CDR3 coding sequence is TGTGCCAGCAGCTTCCCGCCAGGGGGCACGAACACTGAAGCTTTCTTT.

The chain couples TRBV6-1 to TRBJ1-5; perhaps TRBD1 as D (5 bases). The CDR3 loop spans 15 amino acids. Germline V gene sequence: CDR1 MNHNS, CDR2 SASEGT. V was trimmed by 6 bases and J by 2 bases, leaving 14 bases between them. The CDR3 DNA reads TGTGCCAGCAGCCTCGACAGCGCACGCAATCAGCCCCAGCATTTT. This sequence encodes CASSLDSARNQPQHF.

The V and J genes are TRBV2 and TRBJ2-5, with 13 bases identical to TRBD2. V dropped 6 bases and J dropped 2; count of bases not matched to a gene: 3. This CDR3 spans 15 amino acids. Germline V gene sequence: CDR1 SNHLY, CDR2 FYNNEI. The CDR3 spells CASRGTSGAQETQYF. As DNA, the CDR3 is TGTGCCAGCAGGGGGACTAGCGGGGCTCAAGAGACCCAGTACTTC.

The chain employs TRBV5-6 and TRBJ2-7, with a tentative D call TRBD2 (5 bases). The CDR3 contains 12 residues. Germline V gene data show CDR1 as SGHDT and CDR2 as YYEEEE. V was cut by 3 bases and J by 6 bases, with 10 bases left in between. The CDR3 is CASSWSRGEQYF. The CDR3 DNA sequence: TGTGCCAGCAGCTGGAGCCGGGGCGAGCAGTACTTC.

V usage is TRBV11-3 and J usage is TRBJ2-7; 7 nucleotides agree with TRBD1. Germline assignment: CDR1 SGHNT and CDR2 YENEEA. This CDR3 is built from 15 residues. V shed 0 bases, J shed 6 bases, and the junction held 8 bases outside the gene matches. Here the CDR3 reads CASSLEGGPGGEQYF. CDR3 sequence (DNA): TGTGCCAGCAGCTTAGAGGGCGGCCCAGGGGGCGAGCAGTACTTC.